These 2 T cell receptor beta chains were all obtained from the same sample, sequenced in a study of beta chain features in type 1 diabetes. The study's findings and limits: Patients with Type 1 diabetes showed moderately but significantly shorter TCRB CDR3s in all four CD4+ subsets.

The study reverse transcribed the entire isolated RNA, so it sequenced expressed TCRB transcripts. Some clones are missing from TCRdb's copy, which holds only in-frame ones; the method was immunoSEQ multiplex PCR. The table records 240,000 or so clones, approximately 14% of them present only once. No cognate antigen is known for these TCRs. The sample was naive CD4+ T cells from blood. The receptors originated from a man aged 25 to 40 with type 1 diabetes.

In this sample, this clone turned up a few times. V and J are TRBV7-6 and TRBJ2-1; TRBD1 is a possible D gene (7 bases). The V end lost 5 bases, the J end lost 4 bases, and 12 bases lay between the germline ends. In germline, CDR1 is SGHVS, CDR2 FNYEAQ. This CDR3 region has 14 residues. The CDR3 DNA follows: TGTGCCAGCAGCCCCGCAGGGGGGTACAATGAGCAGTTCTTC. Translated: CASSPAGGYNEQFF.

The chain links TRBV30 to TRBJ1-4; 8 bases are a match to TRBD1. V trimming: 1 base; J trimming: 4 bases; junction bases outside the gene matches: 11. Germline V gene data show CDR1 as GTSNPN and CDR2 as SVGIG (reference sequence). This CDR3 comprises 17 residues. The CDR3 bases are TGTGCCTGGAGTGCTGAGTTCGGACAGGGCATTAATGAAAAACTGTTTTTT. Protein product: CAWSAEFGQGINEKLFF.